This passage covers 27 T cell receptor beta chains from one sample sequenced in a study of regulatory T cells in long-lasting Graves disease. Arm-PCR of CDR3 regions and iRepertoire HTBI primers were used to build TCR beta libraries. TCRdb called the multiplex PCR reads again in MiXCR, with one record for every CDR3 protein. The sample shows under 450,000 distinct CDR3 sequences, 20% to 30% of them seen only once. The sample's time point: persistent/refractory GD, antithyroid drugs over 5 years with positive TRAb. The TCR library used RNA extracted from PBMCs. This specimen consisted of peripheral blood mononuclear cells (PBMCs), obtained when the disease was refractory, from a patient treated with antithyroid drugs. The receptors originated from a female donor with Graves disease.

This clonotype was seen many times. The J gene is TRBJ2-5, the V gene TRBV20-1, with TRBD2 matching 9 bases. The CDR3 is 15 amino acids. V lost 6 bases to trimming and J lost 4 bases; unmatched junction nucleotides: 12. CDR1 DFQATT and CDR2 SNEGSKA come from the germline V gene (reference sequence). The CDR3 region is CSAHDGGRAVETQYF. CDR3 sequence (DNA): TGCAGTGCCCATGATGGCGGGAGGGCTGTAGAGACCCAGTACTTC.

This clonotype was detected ten times or more. This CDR3 reads CASGVTGELFF. CDR3 in DNA: TGTGCCTCAGGGGTCACCGGGGAGCTGTTTTTT. The rearrangement links TRBV30 to TRBJ2-2; maybe TRBD1 (6 bases). The CDR3 length is 11 residues. Germline V gene data show CDR1 as GTSNPN and CDR2 as SVGIG (reference sequence). Between the trimmed V and J ends, which lost 7 bases and 4 bases, there was a span of 7 bases.

V usage is TRBV6-1 and J usage is TRBJ1-6, with 7 bases that match TRBD1. In germline, CDR1 is MNHNS, CDR2 SASEGT. V lost 6 bases and J lost 3; bases outside the gene matches: 5. The CDR3 length is 15 residues. The CDR3 DNA reads as TGTGCCAGCAGAGGACAGGTGGTCTATAATTCACCCCTCCACTTT. Translating it yields CASRGQVVYNSPLHF.

This clonotype was detected ten times or more. The chain couples TRBV7-2 to TRBJ2-7, with 9 nucleotides matching TRBD1. The trim removed 1 base at V and 4 bases at J, leaving 5 bases unmatched. Germline V gene lookup returns CDR1 SGHTA and CDR2 FQGNSA. This CDR3 is built from 15 residues. As DNA, the CDR3 is TGTGCCAGCAGCTTAGAATGGACAGGGGTATACGAGCAGTACTTC. It is translated as CASSLEWTGVYEQYF.

This clonotype was seen more than once but under ten times. A much larger clone differs from this one at a single base, so this may be a read error. Here the CDR3 DNA reads TGTGCCAGCGGTTTAGCGCTAGGACGGGGCTCCTACGAGCAGTACTTC. It yields the protein CASGLALGRGSYEQYF. The chain combines TRBV12-3 or TRBV12-4 with TRBJ2-7; tentatively, D is TRBD2 (5 bases). CDR3 length: 16 amino acids.

The J gene is TRBJ1-1, the V gene TRBV9; D uncertain. This CDR3 comprises 15 residues. The V gene's germline CDR1 is SGDLS and CDR2 YYNGEE. V lost 0 bases and J lost 3, with 12 bases in between. CDR3 amino acids: CASSVVRVRYTEAFF. The CDR3 nucleotides are TGTGCCAGCAGCGTAGTAAGGGTGAGGTACACTGAAGCTTTCTTT.

This clonotype was detected ten times or more. The rearrangement joins TRBV28 to TRBJ2-2; 7 bases are shared with TRBD1. V shed 6 bases and J 0 bases; nucleotides not matched to a gene: 7. The CDR3 covers 16 residues. Per the germline V gene, CDR1 is MDHEN and CDR2 is SYDVKM. CDR3 sequence (DNA): TGTGCCAGCAGCCGTGGGGACAGCGCGAACACCGGGGAGCTGTTTTTT. This gives the protein CASSRGDSANTGELFF.

This chain joins TRBV7-2 and TRBJ2-7, with a tentative D call TRBD2 (5 bases). The V end was cut by 1 base, the J end by 6 bases, with 10 bases between. The CDR3 is 13 amino acids. Germline V lookup: CDR1 SGHTA, CDR2 FQGNSA. The CDR3 here is CASSLVHAGEQYF. The DNA for the CDR3 is TGTGCCAGCAGCTTAGTCCATGCGGGCGAGCAGTACTTC.

This chain connects TRBV27 to TRBJ1-5; D is possibly TRBD1 (5 bases). The CDR3 is 15 amino acids. Trimming took 4 bases from V and 3 from J, leaving 13 bases between them. Germline V gives CDR1 MNHEY, CDR2 SMNVEV (reference sequence). Here the CDR3 reads CASSSFRDVNQPQHF. The CDR3 nucleotides read TGTGCCAGCAGTTCCTTCCGGGACGTCAATCAGCCCCAGCATTTT.

The gene calls are TRBV24-1 and TRBJ2-2; no clear D gene. V shed 9 bases and J shed 6 bases, with 13 bases lying between them. CDR3 length equals 13 residues. Looked up from germline, CDR1 is KGHDR and CDR2 is SFDVKD. The CDR3 protein is CATRPTISGELFF. The CDR3 DNA sequence: TGTGCCACCCGGCCCACCATATCCGGGGAGCTGTTTTTT.

The table lists this clonotype with a count of one. V gene TRBV6-1 combines with J gene TRBJ2-3, with 7 bases matching TRBD1. With V trimmed by 6 bases and J by 2 bases, 5 bases remained unmatched. Germline V gene lookup returns CDR1 MNHNS and CDR2 SASEGT. The CDR3 covers 14 residues. The CDR3 loop reads CASRDRIPTDTQYF. The CDR3 nucleotides read TGTGCCAGCAGGGACAGGATTCCCACAGATACGCAGTATTTT.

This clonotype appeared many times. This chain connects TRBV15 to TRBJ2-7; D is unclear. The CDR3 runs to 15 residues. Per the germline V gene, CDR1 is LNHNV and CDR2 is YYDKDF (reference sequence). The ends were cut back, 0 bases at V and 6 bases at J, with 15 bases in the middle. DNA of the CDR3: TGTGCCACCAGCAGAGAGTATGAACTAACGGGCGAGCAGTACTTC. Translated, it gives CATSREYELTGEQYF. Based on the CDR3 plus reference TRBV15 and TRBJ2-7, the full variable domain is DAMVIQNPRYQVTQFGKPVTLSCSQTLNHNVMYWYQQKSSQAPKLLFHYYDKDFNNEADTPDNFQSRRPNTSFCFLDIRSPGLGDTAMYLCATSREYELTGEQYFGPGTRLTVT.

This clonotype was observed many times. The chain uses TRBV7-9 and TRBJ1-1; possible D gene TRBD1, 6 bases. Germline V gene lookup returns CDR1 SEHNR and CDR2 FQNEAQ (reference sequence). There are 13 residues in the CDR3. Trimming pared 9 bases from V and 0 bases from J, leaving 11 bases between. The CDR3 sequence: CASHRDLNTEAFF. CDR3 DNA sequence: TGTGCCAGTCACAGGGACCTGAACACTGAAGCTTTCTTT. Full variable domain (remainder filled in from reference TRBV7-9 and TRBJ1-1): DTGVSQNPRHKITKRGQNVTFRCDPISEHNRLYWYRQTLGQGPEFLTYFQNEAQLEKSRLLSDRFSAERPKGSFSTLEIQRTEQGDSAMYLCASHRDLNTEAFFGQGTRLTVV.

This clonotype occurred a few times. V gene TRBV30 combines with J gene TRBJ1-4; TRBD1 matches 7 bases. Germline values: CDR1 GTSNPN, CDR2 SVGIG (reference sequence). The V gene end was trimmed by 0 bases and the J gene end by 6 bases; junction bases not matched to a gene: 10. CDR3 length: 16 residues. The CDR3 DNA sequence: TGTGCCTGGAGTGTATCCCCGGGACAGAGGGATGAAAAACTGTTTTTT. Translation: CAWSVSPGQRDEKLFF.

CDR3 protein: CASSRTGGTPAGQFF. Written as DNA, the CDR3 is TGTGCCAGCAGCCGAACCGGGGGCACACCCGCGGGGCAGTTCTTC. This rearrangement joins TRBV6-1 to TRBJ2-1, with D perhaps given as TRBD1 or TRBD2 (6 bases each). V lost 6 bases and J 12 bases, leaving 24 bases between the germline ends. CDR1 MNHNS and CDR2 SASEGT come from the germline V gene. The CDR3 runs to 15 residues.

This clonotype was detected ten times or more. The CDR3 DNA reads as TGTGCCAGCAGTTACTCGATTGGGACAATACAAGAGACCCAGTACTTC. Encoded protein: CASSYSIGTIQETQYF. The chain recombines TRBV6-6 with TRBJ2-5; possible D gene TRBD1, 6 bases. Trimming took off 0 bases at V and 2 bases at J, with 13 bases between the two ends. The CDR3 covers 16 residues. Germline V lookup: CDR1 MNHNY, CDR2 SVGAGI (reference sequence).

Worth noting for this clonotype: A clone one base away is much larger, so this may be a read error. CDR3 bases: TGTGCCAGCAGTTTATGGGGGACAGGGGGCGGCTATGGCTACACCTTC. This encodes CASSLWGTGGGYGYTF. The chain is built from TRBV28 and TRBJ1-2; 12 positions match TRBD1. The CDR3 has 16 residues. J gave up 4 bases and V 0 bases, and 3 bases lay outside the gene matches. Germline assignment: CDR1 MDHEN and CDR2 SYDVKM.

The rearrangement links TRBV29-1 to TRBJ1-1, with D possibly being TRBD1 (5 bases). The CDR3 spans 16 residues. The V gene's germline CDR1 is SQVTM and CDR2 ANQGSEA. The V and J ends lost 4 bases and 0 bases respectively, with 18 bases between them. Here the CDR3 reads CSVVGDDSSMNTEAFF. In DNA, the CDR3 is TGCAGCGTTGTTGGGGACGACAGCTCCATGAACACTGAAGCTTTCTTT. Full variable domain (rest looked up from reference TRBV29-1 and TRBJ1-1): SAVISQKPSRDICQRGTSLTIQCQVDSQVTMMFWYRQQPGQSLTLIATANQGSEATYESGFVIDKFPISRPNLTFSTLTVSNMSPEDSSIYLCSVVGDDSSMNTEAFFGQGTRLTVV.

This clonotype has more than one count but fewer than ten. V gene TRBV2 combines with J gene TRBJ2-3, with 8 bases matching TRBD2. Germline V lookup: CDR1 SNHLY, CDR2 FYNNEI. V was clipped by 7 bases and J by 5 bases; unmatched bases: 2. This CDR3 is built from 12 residues. CDR3 DNA sequence: TGTGCCAGCAATCTAGCGGGAGATACGCAGTATTTT. As protein: CASNLAGDTQYF.

The sample holds a few counts of this clonotype. The V call is TRBV3-1, the J call TRBJ2-7; 7 bases agree with TRBD1. CDR1 and CDR2 (germline): LGHDT, YNNKEL (reference sequence). CDR3 length equals 16 residues. V dropped 1 base and J dropped 0; count of bases not matched to a gene: 6. In DNA form, the CDR3 reads TGTGCCAGCAGCCAAGGTCATACAGGGGTCTCCTACGAGCAGTACTTC. It codes for CASSQGHTGVSYEQYF.

This sequence joins TRBV7-2 and TRBJ2-2; tentatively, D is TRBD1 (6 bases). Germline CDR1 reads SGHTA; CDR2 reads FQGNSA. The CDR3 totals 16 residues. V lost 2 bases, J lost 1 base, and 11 bases lay in between. CDR3 nucleotides: TGTGCCAGCAGCTTATACAGCAGGGGGAACACCGGGGAGCTGTTTTTT. The encoded protein is CASSLYSRGNTGELFF.

Comments on this clonotype: Its ends do not fully match the called genes, so a read error is possible. The chain employs TRBV19 and TRBJ1-1; tentative D call: TRBD1 (5 bases). The CDR3 has 12 residues. Looked up from germline, CDR1 is LNHDA and CDR2 is SQIVND (reference sequence). CDR3 DNA: TGTGCCAGTGGGGGGAAGAACACTGAAGCCTTCTTT. This gives the protein CASGGKNTEAFF.

Here the CDR3 DNA reads TGTGCCAGCAGCTTAGCCCCTGTGGGTGGGGGGACTGAAGCTTTCTTT. Translating it yields CASSLAPVGGGTEAFF. The chain employs TRBV7-2 and TRBJ1-1; perhaps TRBD1 as D (5 bases). The V end lost 0 bases, the J end lost 5 bases, and 16 bases lay between the germline ends. Germline loops: CDR1 SGHTA, CDR2 FQGNSA. The CDR3 spans 16 residues. Based on the CDR3 plus reference TRBV7-2 and TRBJ1-1, the full variable domain is GAGVSQSPSNKVTEKGKDVELRCDPISGHTALYWYRQSLGQGLEFLIYFQGNSAPDKSGLPSDRFSAERTGGSVSTLTIQRTQQEDSAVYLCASSLAPVGGGTEAFFGQGTRLTVV.

Comment on this clonotype: A read error may explain this, as a much larger clone is one base away. This chain connects TRBV7-9 to TRBJ1-1; D unresolved. This CDR3 region has 12 residues. V lost 5 bases and J lost 0, with 4 bases in between. CDR1 is SEHNR and CDR2 is FQNEAQ in the germline V gene (reference sequence). CDR3 residues: CASSTVNTEAFF. CDR3 coding DNA: TGTGCCAGCAGCACAGTGAACACTGAAGCTTTCTTT.

This clonotype was counted a few times. The J gene is TRBJ2-7, the V gene TRBV29-1, with 11 nucleotides matching TRBD2. Unmatched junction bases numbered 8, after V lost 7 bases and J lost 6 bases. There are 13 residues in the CDR3. CDR1 is SQVTM and CDR2 is ANQGSEA in the germline V gene. In nucleotides, the CDR3 is TGCAGCGCCTTACTAGCGGGAGTGGGCGAGCAGTACTTC. This codes for CSALLAGVGEQYF.

This chain links TRBV20-1 with TRBJ1-1, with unresolved D. The germline gives CDR1 DFQATT, CDR2 SNEGSKA (reference sequence). V gave up 1 base and J gave up 1 base, with 7 bases separating them. This CDR3 comprises 13 residues. The CDR3 DNA sequence: TGCAGTGCTAGAGTTCGGGAGAACACTGAAGCTTTCTTT. As protein: CSARVRENTEAFF.

This rearrangement joins TRBV7-9 to TRBJ2-2, with 7 bases aligning to TRBD2. The germline gives CDR1 SEHNR, CDR2 FQNEAQ (reference sequence). The CDR3 length is 16 residues. The trim removed 6 bases at V and 5 bases at J, leaving 12 bases unmatched. CDR3 residues: CASRPNRGGSTGELFF. CDR3 coding DNA: TGTGCCAGCAGACCAAATCGCGGGGGATCTACCGGGGAGCTGTTTTTT.